This is a list of T cell receptor beta chains from one sample in a study of shared clonotypes between healthy human individuals. TCRdb keeps only in-frame clones here, not all; method: immunoSEQ multiplex PCR. Found here are hundreds of thousands of clones, 96% of them singletons; the top ten hold approximately 0.1%. Sequenced material: naive CD8+ T cells sorted from blood. The source is a woman aged 30 to 39 in good health. Each CDR3 is given with its conserved first and last residue. A D gene is named only where the DNA matches it firmly. The size of a clone is reported for some rows only, either as once, few or many, or as a class for expanded clones.

d_gene	v_gene	j_gene	abundance	CDR3nt	CDR3aa
NA	TRBV19	TRBJ2-1	NA	TGTGCCAGTAGTATAGACGGGACATACTACAATGAGCAGTTCTTC	CASSIDGTYYNEQFF
NA	TRBV13	TRBJ2-7	once	TGTGCCAGCAGTCGGGGGGCTATGGGCGAGCAGTACTTC	CASSRGAMGEQYF
NA	TRBV7-9	TRBJ2-2	NA	TGTGCCAGCAGCTTACATTCCGGGGAGCTGTTTTTT	CASSLHSGELFF
NA	TRBV5-1	TRBJ2-2	NA	TGCGCCAGCAGCTTGGTGTTCAGTGGGGCAGGGCCCACCGGGGAGCTGTTTTTT	CASSLVFSGAGPTGELFF
TRBD2	TRBV6-6	TRBJ2-1	NA	TGTGCCAGCAGTTTCACTAGCGGATACAATGAGCAGTTCTTC	CASSFTSGYNEQFF
TRBD2	TRBV28	TRBJ2-1	once	TGTGCCAGCAGTTTCCCCCTAGCGGGAGGGAAACTAATAATACCTCGCGACAATGAGCAGTTCTTC	CASSFPLAGGKLIIPRDNEQFF
TRBD2	TRBV7-2	TRBJ2-5	NA	TGTGCCAGCAGCTTAGGGTCTAGCGGGAGTCGAGAGACCCAGTACTTC	CASSLGSSGSRETQYF
TRBD2	TRBV29-1	TRBJ2-7	NA	TGCAGCGTTCTTAGCGGGAGGACCTCCTACGAGCAGTACTTC	CSVLSGRTSYEQYF
NA	TRBV10-3	TRBJ2-3	NA	TGTGCCATCAGACCTACAGGGACTAGCACAGATACGCAGTATTTT	CAIRPTGTSTDTQYF
TRBD1	TRBV6-5	TRBJ1-1	NA	TGTGCCAGCGCCCTACTGGGCGGGACAGACACTGAAGCTTTCTTT	CASALLGGTDTEAFF
TRBD2	TRBV6-5	TRBJ2-2	once	TGTGCCAGCAGTTCCCGAGGAGCGGGATTACCCGGGGAGCTGTTTTTT	CASSSRGAGLPGELFF
TRBD2	TRBV19	TRBJ2-1	NA	TGTGCCAGCTCCCGTGGACTAGCGGGGTACAATGAGCAGTTCTTC	CASSRGLAGYNEQFF
NA	TRBV2	TRBJ1-2	NA	TGTGCCAGCAGTGAAGTTCCCAGGGAGGGCTATGGCTACACCTTC	CASSEVPREGYGYTF
NA	TRBV27	TRBJ2-7	NA	TGTGCCAGCAGTCACGGCGGCGGGGTCTACGAGCAGTACTTC	CASSHGGGVYEQYF
TRBD2	TRBV9	TRBJ2-2	NA	TGTGCCAGCAGCGTAGTTAGCGGGAAGAACACCGGGGAGCTGTTTTTT	CASSVVSGKNTGELFF
NA	TRBV28	TRBJ2-1	NA	TGTGCCAGCAGTCCTGGGATGTACAATGAGCAGTTCTTC	CASSPGMYNEQFF
NA	TRBV18	TRBJ2-5	once	TGTGCCTGTGCGGAGGAGGTCCGGGAGACCCAGTACTTC	CACAEEVRETQYF
TRBD2	TRBV27	TRBJ2-3	NA	TGTGCCAGCGGGATTCTAGCGGGAGCTAGGGATACGCAGTATTTT	CASGILAGARDTQYF
NA	TRBV7-8	TRBJ2-7	NA	TGTGCCAGCAGCTTAGTAGGCACATCCTACGAGCAGTACTTC	CASSLVGTSYEQYF
TRBD1	TRBV5-3	TRBJ2-7	NA	TGTGCGCAGGACTCGGACAGGGACTCCTACGAGCAGTACTTC	CAQDSDRDSYEQYF
TRBD2	TRBV19	TRBJ2-7	NA	TGTGCCAGTGGCCTGACGGGAGGCGAGCAGTACTTC	CASGLTGGEQYF
NA	TRBV5-6	TRBJ2-1	NA	TGTGCCAGCAGCCCGCGTCGGGATCCCTACAATGAGCAGTTCTTC	CASSPRRDPYNEQFF
TRBD2	TRBV27	TRBJ2-2	NA	TGTGCCAGCAGCCCCGGGACTAGCGCGATCGGGGAGCTGTTTTTT	CASSPGTSAIGELFF
TRBD2	TRBV5-6	TRBJ2-7	once	TGTGCCAGCAGCTACCGGGACTACATCTACGAGCAGTACTTC	CASSYRDYIYEQYF
NA	TRBV5-8	TRBJ2-1	NA	TGTGCCAGCAGCCCGGGCGGGCAGTACAATGAGCAGTTCTTC	CASSPGGQYNEQFF